These 10 T cell receptor beta chains share one sample of origin, sequenced in a study of radiotherapy plus CTLA-4 blockade in lung cancer. This table comes from immunoSEQ multiplex PCR, and its TCRdb copy is limited to in-frame clones, with some not included. This table holds approximately 100,000 clones, around 85% found once. This specimen was peripheral blood, taken from a patient treated with radiotherapy plus ipilimumab. The receptors come from a human donor with non-small cell lung cancer that progressed on radiotherapy plus ipilimumab. Some clones in this sample may be carry-over from other donors' samples.

The V gene is TRBV11-2, the J gene TRBJ1-1, with D maybe TRBD1 (5 bases). The CDR3 is 13 residues long. V was cut by 1 base and J by 9 bases, with 12 bases left in between. Germline V gene data show CDR1 as SGHAT and CDR2 as FQNNGV. CDR3 loop: CASSLVGRAKAFF. The DNA of the CDR3 is TGTGCCAGCAGCTTAGTGGGCAGGGCGAAAGCTTTCTTT. Using reference TRBV11-2 and TRBJ1-1 for the parts outside the CDR3, the full variable domain is EAGVAQSPRYKIIEKRQSVAFWCNPISGHATLYWYQQILGQGPKLLIQFQNNGVVDDSQLPKDRFSAERLKGVDSTLKIQPAKLEDSAVYLCASSLVGRAKAFFGQGTRLTVV.

The chain recombines TRBV5-8 with TRBJ1-2; D unclear. The CDR3 runs to 12 residues. V dropped 2 bases and J dropped 7 bases, with 9 bases sitting between them. Germline V CDR1 and CDR2: SGHTS, YDEGEE. The CDR3 bases are TGTGCCAGCAGCTTTGGGCAACGTGGCTACACCTTC. It encodes CASSFGQRGYTF.

The V and J genes are TRBV2 and TRBJ1-1; D is unclear. V dropped 9 bases and J dropped 4 bases, with 18 bases sitting between them. The CDR3 contains 14 residues. CDR1 and CDR2 (germline): SNHLY, FYNNEI. DNA of the CDR3: TGTGCCAGGAAAGTTGGCGAGGGAGGCACTGAAGCTTTCTTT. This sequence encodes CARKVGEGGTEAFF.

The chain combines TRBV28 with TRBJ2-5; D might be TRBD1 (6 bases). V lost 2 bases, J lost 5 bases, and 15 bases lay in between. The CDR3 is 15 residues long. Germline values: CDR1 MDHEN, CDR2 SYDVKM. The CDR3 loop reads CASSLSRGVGETQYF. In nucleotides, the CDR3 is TGTGCCAGCAGTTTAAGCAGGGGAGTTGGGGAGACCCAGTACTTC.

The rearrangement uses TRBV7-2 and TRBJ2-1; TRBD2 is a possible D gene (6 bases). With 4 bases removed from V and 10 bases from J, the gap between germline ends came to 23 bases. The germline V gene has CDR1 SGHTA and CDR2 FQGNSA. The CDR3 consists of 16 residues. This CDR3 reads CASSSPGLDLFGEQFF. The CDR3 DNA is TGTGCCAGCAGCTCACCGGGACTGGACCTTTTCGGGGAGCAGTTCTTC.

In its sample, this clone was seen a few times. The gene calls are TRBV5-4 and TRBJ1-1, with D possibly matching TRBD1 (6 bases). V lost 0 bases and J lost 9, with 18 bases in between. Germline V gene sequence: CDR1 SGHNT, CDR2 YYREEE (reference sequence). There are 15 residues in the CDR3. The DNA of the CDR3 is TGTGCCAGCAGCTTGGCCTCCACGTCACAGGGAAAAGCTTTCTTT. Its translation: CASSLASTSQGKAFF. Full variable domain (rest looked up from reference TRBV5-4 and TRBJ1-1): ETGVTQSPTHLIKTRGQQVTLRCSSQSGHNTVSWYQQALGQGPQFIFQYYREEENGRGNFPPRFSGLQFPNYSSELNVNALELDDSALYLCASSLASTSQGKAFFGQGTRLTVV.

The J gene is TRBJ2-1, the V gene TRBV6-5; 10 bases agree with TRBD2. V shed 6 bases, J shed 9 bases, and the junction held 8 bases outside the gene matches. Germline CDR1 is MNHEY and CDR2 is SVGAGI. CDR3 length: 14 residues. CDR3 in amino acids: CASRPSGGVGEQFF. The CDR3 DNA reads TGTGCCAGCAGACCAAGCGGGGGGGTGGGTGAGCAGTTCTTC.

The CDR3: CASSKVWETQYF. The CDR3 nucleotides read TGTGCCAGCAGCAAAGTCTGGGAGACCCAGTACTTC. The chain uses TRBV21-1 and TRBJ2-5. TRBV21-1 is flagged as a pseudogene. The CDR3 contains 12 residues.

The J gene is TRBJ2-1, the V gene TRBV5-1; D possibly corresponds to TRBD1 (6 bases). Germline CDR1 is SGHRS and CDR2 is YFSETQ. The CDR3 runs to 15 residues. V lost 4 bases to trimming and J lost 4 bases, with 15 bases between them. CDR3: CASSPSTGLYNEQFF. The CDR3, as DNA: TGCGCCAGCAGCCCTTCGACAGGTCTTTACAATGAGCAGTTCTTC.

This chain joins TRBV9 and TRBJ1-2; D gene ambiguous. Germline V gene data show CDR1 as SGDLS and CDR2 as YYNGEE. This CDR3 spans 13 amino acids. The ends were cut back, 2 bases at V and 8 bases at J, with 13 bases in the middle. The CDR3 loop is CASSVSGDQGYTF. Here the CDR3 DNA reads TGTGCCAGCAGCGTGTCCGGGGATCAGGGCTACACCTTC. Full variable domain (rest looked up from reference TRBV9 and TRBJ1-2): DSGVTQTPKHLITATGQRVTLRCSPRSGDLSVYWYQQSLDQGLQFLIQYYNGEERAKGNILERFSAQQFPDLHSELNLSSLELGDSALYFCASSVSGDQGYTFGSGTRLTVV.